This T cell receptor beta chain was documented in a study of vaccination and CD4 T cells after COVID-19. On the study more broadly: The stimulus for the cells was overlapping spike peptides derived from SARS-CoV-2, HCoV-NL63, HCoV-OC43 and HCoV-229E.

From germline, CDR1 is MGHRA and CDR2 YSYEKL. The CDR3 totals 13 residues. V lost 1 base, J lost 9 bases, and 13 bases lay in between. The treatment denotes: approximately nine-day PBMC culture with coronavirus spike peptide pools or control peptides (ViraFEST assay). Worth noting for this clonotype: Its cognate antigen is unknown.

Cultured CD4+ T cells had their DNA profiled by the Oncomine TCR Beta short-read assay. TCRdb processed the PCR reads anew with MiXCR; each CDR3 protein has one entry. The sample lists 22,000 or so distinct CDR3 sequences, roughly two fifths occurring once. The sequence was collected from a human donor who had recovered from COVID-19. This chain uses TRBV4-1 with TRBJ2-7, with a possible D match to TRBD1 (5 bases). Sample: CD4+ T cells from blood, cultured in vitro. CDR3 sequence (DNA): TGCGCCAGCAGCCAAGGACTGCAGGGCAGGCAGTACTTC. Translated: CASSQGLQGRQYF.